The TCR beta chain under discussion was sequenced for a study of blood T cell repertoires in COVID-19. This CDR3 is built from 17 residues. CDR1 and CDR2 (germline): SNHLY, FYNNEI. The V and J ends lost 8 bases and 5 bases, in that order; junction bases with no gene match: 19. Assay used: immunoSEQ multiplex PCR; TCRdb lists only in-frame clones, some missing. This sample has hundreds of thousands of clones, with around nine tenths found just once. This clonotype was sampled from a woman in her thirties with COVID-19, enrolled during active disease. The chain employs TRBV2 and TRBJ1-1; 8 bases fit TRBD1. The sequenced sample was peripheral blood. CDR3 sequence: CASQPERTGQLGTEAFF. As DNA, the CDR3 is TGTGCCAGCCAACCCGAAAGGACAGGGCAGCTGGGGACTGAAGCTTTCTTT.